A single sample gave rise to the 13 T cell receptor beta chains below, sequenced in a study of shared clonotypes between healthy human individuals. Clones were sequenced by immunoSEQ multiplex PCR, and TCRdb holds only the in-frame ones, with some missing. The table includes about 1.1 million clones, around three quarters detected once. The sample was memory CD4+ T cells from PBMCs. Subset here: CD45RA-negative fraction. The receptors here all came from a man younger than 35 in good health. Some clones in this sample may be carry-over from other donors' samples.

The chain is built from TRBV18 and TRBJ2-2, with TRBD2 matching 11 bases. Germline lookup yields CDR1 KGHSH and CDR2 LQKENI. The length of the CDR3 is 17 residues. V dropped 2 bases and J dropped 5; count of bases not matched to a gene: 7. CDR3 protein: CASSPKLAGEGTGELFF. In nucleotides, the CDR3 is TGTGCCAGCTCACCAAAACTAGCGGGAGAAGGGACCGGGGAGCTGTTTTTT.

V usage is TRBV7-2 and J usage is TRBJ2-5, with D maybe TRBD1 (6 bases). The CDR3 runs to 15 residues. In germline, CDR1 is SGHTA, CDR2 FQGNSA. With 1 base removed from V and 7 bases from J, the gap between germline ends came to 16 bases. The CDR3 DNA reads TGTGCCAGCAGCTTAGGACTCACAGGGAGCGGGACCCAGTACTTC. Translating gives CASSLGLTGSGTQYF.

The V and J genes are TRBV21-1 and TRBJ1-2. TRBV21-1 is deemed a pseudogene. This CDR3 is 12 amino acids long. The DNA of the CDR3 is TGTGCCAGCAGTGGGGAGGGGTTGGGCTACACCTTC. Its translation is CASSGEGLGYTF.

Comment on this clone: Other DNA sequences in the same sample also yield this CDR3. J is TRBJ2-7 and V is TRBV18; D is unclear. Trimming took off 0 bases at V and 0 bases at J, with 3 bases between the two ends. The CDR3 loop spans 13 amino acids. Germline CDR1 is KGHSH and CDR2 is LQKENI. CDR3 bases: TGTGCCAGCTCACCACCTAGCTCCTACGAGCAGTACTTC. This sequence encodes CASSPPSSYEQYF.

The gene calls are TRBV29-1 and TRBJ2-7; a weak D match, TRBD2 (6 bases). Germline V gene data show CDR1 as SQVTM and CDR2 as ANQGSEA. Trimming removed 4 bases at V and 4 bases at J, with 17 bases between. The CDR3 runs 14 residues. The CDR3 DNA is TGCAGCGTTGTAGTCCTTCTAGCGAGGTACGAGCAGTACTTC. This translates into CSVVVLLARYEQYF.

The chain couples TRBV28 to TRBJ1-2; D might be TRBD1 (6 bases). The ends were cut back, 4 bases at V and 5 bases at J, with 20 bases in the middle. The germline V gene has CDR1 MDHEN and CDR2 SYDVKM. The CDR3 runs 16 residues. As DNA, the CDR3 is TGTGCCAGCAGTTCAACAGGGTCTCCGGGCTTTTATGGCTACACCTTC. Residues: CASSSTGSPGFYGYTF.

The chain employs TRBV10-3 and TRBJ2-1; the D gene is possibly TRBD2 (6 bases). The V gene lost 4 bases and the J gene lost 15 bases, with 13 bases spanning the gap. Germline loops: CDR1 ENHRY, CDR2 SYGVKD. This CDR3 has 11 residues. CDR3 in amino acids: CAISVITSLFF. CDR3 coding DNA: TGTGCCATCAGTGTAATAACTAGCTTGTTCTTC.

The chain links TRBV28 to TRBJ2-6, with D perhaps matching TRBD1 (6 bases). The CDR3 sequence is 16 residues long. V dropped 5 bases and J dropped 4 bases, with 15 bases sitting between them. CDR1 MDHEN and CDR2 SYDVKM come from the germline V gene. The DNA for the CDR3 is TGTGCCAGCAGTCCACTGACAGGTTCCGGGGCCAACGTCCTGACTTTC. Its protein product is CASSPLTGSGANVLTF.

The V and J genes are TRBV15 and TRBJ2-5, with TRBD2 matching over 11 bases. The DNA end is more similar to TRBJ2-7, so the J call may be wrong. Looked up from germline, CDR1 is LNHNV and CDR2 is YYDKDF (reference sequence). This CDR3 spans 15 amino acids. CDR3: CATSSGRGKYYEQYF. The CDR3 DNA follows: TGTGCCACCAGTAGCGGGAGGGGAAAATATTACGAGCAGTACTTC.

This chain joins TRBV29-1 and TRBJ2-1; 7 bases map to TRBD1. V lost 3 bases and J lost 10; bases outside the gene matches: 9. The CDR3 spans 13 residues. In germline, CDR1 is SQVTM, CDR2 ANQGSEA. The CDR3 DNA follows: TGCAGCGTTGACGGGGTTAGAGGGGGCGAGCAGTTCTTC. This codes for CSVDGVRGGEQFF.

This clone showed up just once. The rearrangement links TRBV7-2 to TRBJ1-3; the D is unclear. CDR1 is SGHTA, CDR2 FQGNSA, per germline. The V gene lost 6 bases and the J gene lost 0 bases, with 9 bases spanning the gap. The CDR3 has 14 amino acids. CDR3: CASRGPSSGNTIYF. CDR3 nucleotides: TGTGCCAGCAGAGGACCGAGCTCTGGAAACACCATATATTTT.

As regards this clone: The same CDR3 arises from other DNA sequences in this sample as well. The CDR3 region has the DNA TGTGCCAGCAGCTTGGAAGGCTATGGCTACACCTTC. Amino acid sequence: CASSLEGYGYTF. The chain uses TRBV5-4 and TRBJ1-2; unclear D gene. The CDR3 sequence is 12 residues long. V was shortened by 0 bases and J by 4 bases, with 4 bases between the two germline ends. CDR1 SGHNT and CDR2 YYREEE come from the germline V gene (reference sequence). Full variable domain (missing parts from reference TRBV5-4 and TRBJ1-2): ETGVTQSPTHLIKTRGQQVTLRCSSQSGHNTVSWYQQALGQGPQFIFQYYREEENGRGNFPPRFSGLQFPNYSSELNVNALELDDSALYLCASSLEGYGYTFGSGTRLTVV.

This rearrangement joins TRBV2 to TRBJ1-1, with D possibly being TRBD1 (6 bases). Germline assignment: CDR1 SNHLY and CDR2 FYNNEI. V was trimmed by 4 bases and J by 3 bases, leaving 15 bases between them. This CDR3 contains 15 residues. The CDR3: CASSGWGARDTEAFF. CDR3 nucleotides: TGTGCCAGCAGTGGTTGGGGGGCGCGGGACACTGAAGCTTTCTTT.